These 29 T cell receptor beta chains were sequenced from one sample in a study of T-cell reconstitution after alpha-beta-depleted transplantation in children (dated by TCRdb to the mid-2010s). The method behind the library was PCR. These reads were obtained on an Illumina HiSeq 2500. To normalize quantification of the TCRbeta repertoire, the TCR libraries were built with molecular barcoding that relied on unique molecular identifiers. TCRdb redid the processing of the public reads, applying fastp at Q25 and MiXCR, and retained in-frame beta chains. Each CDR3 protein appears once, grouped with its most common genes and DNA. This sample comprises roughly 200,000 distinct CDR3 sequences, around 10% of them detected only once. The top ten clonotypes cover around 6.2% of the sample. This sample comprised PBMCs from the stem cell graft donor, obtained from the stem cell graft. The receptors derive from a human donor who donated a stem cell graft to a child with acute lymphoblastic leukemia.

This clonotype occurred many times. CDR3 in amino acids: CASSPTGGSISGANVLTF. The CDR3 coding sequence is TGTGCCAGCAGCCCTACAGGGGGCAGTATCTCTGGGGCCAACGTCCTGACTTTC. The chain links TRBV5-6 to TRBJ2-6; 9 bases are shared with TRBD1. The length of the CDR3 is 18 residues. Looked up from germline, CDR1 is SGHDT and CDR2 is YYEEEE. V lost 4 bases and J lost 0; bases outside the gene matches: 8.

This rearrangement joins TRBV30 to TRBJ2-4; D might be TRBD1 or TRBD2, each matching 5 bases. This CDR3 comprises 16 residues. V was cut by 2 bases and J by 1 base, with 15 bases left in between. Germline CDR1 is GTSNPN and CDR2 is SVGIG (reference sequence). CDR3 amino acids: CAWSPLGVGAKNIQYF. The CDR3 nucleotides are TGTGCCTGGAGTCCCTTGGGGGTAGGGGCCAAAAACATTCAGTACTTC.

This clonotype has a count of ten or more. The V gene is TRBV27, the J gene TRBJ2-3, with D perhaps matching TRBD1 or TRBD2 (7 bases each). Germline-derived CDR1 and CDR2 are MNHEY and SMNVEV (reference sequence). This CDR3 contains 15 residues. Trimming stripped 5 bases from V and 4 bases from J, with 16 bases between. The CDR3 protein is CASSPGGGWPDTQYF. Here the CDR3 DNA reads TGTGCCAGCAGTCCAGGGGGGGGATGGCCAGATACGCAGTATTTT.

The chain is built from TRBV27 and TRBJ1-3; no clear D. Trimming took 5 bases from V and 2 from J, leaving 7 bases between them. The CDR3 has 13 amino acids. From germline, CDR1 is MNHEY and CDR2 SMNVEV (reference sequence). The chain's CDR3 is CASSPLPGNTIYF. CDR3 nucleotides: TGTGCCAGCAGTCCGCTACCTGGAAACACCATATATTTT.

The table lists this clonotype with a few counts. This chain links TRBV10-2 with TRBJ1-4; D is unresolved. CDR1 WSHSY and CDR2 SAAADI come from the germline V gene. The CDR3 consists of 13 residues. V was trimmed by 6 bases and J by 8 bases, leaving 13 bases between them. The CDR3 is CASSGQISEKLFF. CDR3 nucleotide sequence: TGCGCCAGCAGCGGGCAGATTTCCGAAAAACTGTTTTTT.

The chain links TRBV7-9 to TRBJ1-2, with 8 bases aligning to TRBD1. After removal of 10 bases from V and 5 bases from J, the junction contained 3 bases not matched to a gene. Germline loops: CDR1 SEHNR, CDR2 FQNEAQ (reference sequence). This CDR3 region has 11 residues. CDR3 amino acids: CATYRGYGYTF. The CDR3, as DNA: TGTGCCACATACAGGGGGTATGGCTACACCTTC. Supplemented by reference TRBV7-9 and TRBJ1-2, the full variable domain reads DTGVSQNPRHKITKRGQNVTFRCDPISEHNRLYWYRQTLGQGPEFLTYFQNEAQLEKSRLLSDRFSAERPKGSFSTLEIQRTEQGDSAMYLCATYRGYGYTFGSGTRLTVV.

CDR3: CASSPQGTQYF. CDR3 bases: TGTGCCAGCAGCCCCCAGGGGACCCAGTACTTC. The genes are TRBV7-2 and TRBJ2-5, with D possibly TRBD1 on 5 matching bases. Germline V gene lookup returns CDR1 SGHTA and CDR2 FQGNSA. V gave up 5 bases and J gave up 7 bases, with 8 bases separating them. This CDR3 is 11 amino acids long. The whole variable domain, filled in from reference TRBV7-2 and TRBJ2-5, reads GAGVSQSPSNKVTEKGKDVELRCDPISGHTALYWYRQSLGQGLEFLIYFQGNSAPDKSGLPSDRFSAERTGGSVSTLTIQRTQQEDSAVYLCASSPQGTQYFGPGTRLLVL.

There are many counts of this clonotype. CDR3 DNA sequence: TGCGCCAGCAGCCAAGCGACAGGGGGCTTAATCTACGAGCAGTACTTC. Its protein product is CASSQATGGLIYEQYF. The chain combines TRBV4-1 with TRBJ2-7; 10 bases line up with TRBD1. Germline V gene data show CDR1 as MGHRA and CDR2 as YSYEKL. CDR3 length: 16 amino acids. The trim removed 1 base at V and 3 bases at J, leaving 6 bases unmatched.

The sample holds many counts of this clonotype. The chain combines TRBV5-1 with TRBJ2-7, with D tentatively TRBD1 (5 bases). Germline values: CDR1 SGHRS, CDR2 YFSETQ. The CDR3 spans 13 residues. V was clipped by 3 bases and J by 5 bases, with 12 bases between them. The CDR3 DNA reads TGCGCCAGCAGCTATCCTGAAGGGGACGAGCAGTACTTC. It is translated as CASSYPEGDEQYF.

The chain uses TRBV10-1 and TRBJ2-3; D remains ambiguous. This CDR3 has 13 residues. Looked up from germline, CDR1 is WNHNN and CDR2 is SYGVQD (reference sequence). Trimming left V 3 bases short and J 6 bases short, with 10 bases between. The CDR3 DNA sequence: TGCGCCAGCAGTGAAGCTTCCAGTGATACGCAGTATTTT. Residues: CASSEASSDTQYF.

This clonotype has ten or more counts. The CDR3 nucleotides are TGCGCCAGCAGCTTGGCTATCAATGAGCAGTTCTTC. Translated: CASSLAINEQFF. V is TRBV5-1 and J is TRBJ2-1, with no clear D. Germline V gives CDR1 SGHRS, CDR2 YFSETQ. This CDR3 spans 12 amino acids. V lost 0 bases, J lost 6 bases, and 4 bases lay in between.

The chain has TRBV5-1 and TRBJ2-7; tentatively, D is TRBD1 (6 bases). Germline V gene lookup returns CDR1 SGHRS and CDR2 YFSETQ. The CDR3 totals 17 residues. The germline V and J ends were trimmed by 4 bases and 5 bases, with 25 bases remaining between them. The CDR3 DNA sequence: TGCGCCAGCAGCCTGGGCACAGGGTTCTCTGGGATGAACGAGCAGTACTTC. Translating it yields CASSLGTGFSGMNEQYF.

There are many counts of this clonotype. V gene TRBV5-5 combines with J gene TRBJ2-1, with TRBD2 matching 7 bases. This CDR3 has 15 amino acids. J gave up 5 bases and V 4 bases, and 9 bases lay outside the gene matches. Germline lookup yields CDR1 SGHKS and CDR2 YYEKEE (reference sequence). CDR3 sequence: CASSGGVNANNEQFF. DNA for the CDR3: TGTGCCAGCAGCGGGGGGGTTAACGCTAACAATGAGCAGTTCTTC.

The chain uses TRBV3-1 and TRBJ2-1; 10 bases are shared with TRBD2. The CDR3 has 16 residues. The ends lost 0 bases at V and 9 bases at J; junction bases unmatched: 8. Germline lookup yields CDR1 LGHDT and CDR2 YNNKEL (reference sequence). Here the CDR3 reads CASSQDEAGGRSEQFF. In nucleotides, the CDR3 is TGTGCCAGCAGCCAAGATGAAGCGGGGGGGCGGAGTGAGCAGTTCTTC.

This clonotype showed up many times. This sequence joins TRBV7-9 and TRBJ1-6; no firm D call. The CDR3 spans 15 residues. V was trimmed by 4 bases and J by 9 bases, leaving 16 bases between them. Germline CDR1 reads SEHNR; CDR2 reads FQNEAQ (reference sequence). The CDR3 sequence is CASSSQGRYGSPLHF. CDR3 DNA sequence: TGTGCCAGCAGCTCCCAAGGACGCTACGGTTCACCCCTCCACTTT.

This clonotype was counted between two and nine times. V and J are TRBV6-5 and TRBJ1-1, with D perhaps TRBD1 (5 bases). The V and J ends lost 5 bases and 5 bases respectively, with 21 bases between them. CDR1 and CDR2 from the germline V gene are MNHEY and SVGAGI. The CDR3 totals 16 residues. The CDR3 region has the DNA TGTGCCAGCAGTCAGGAGGATTGGGGGACCGGGACTGAAGCTTTCTTT. Protein product: CASSQEDWGTGTEAFF.

The J gene is TRBJ1-5, the V gene TRBV12-3 or TRBV12-4; D is perhaps TRBD1 (5 bases). The CDR3 totals 15 residues. The ends were cut back, 4 bases at V and 4 bases at J, with 14 bases in the middle. The CDR3 is CASSSSSGGNQPQHF. In DNA form, the CDR3 reads TGTGCCAGCAGTTCATCTAGCGGGGGGAATCAGCCCCAGCATTTT.

V is TRBV11-2 and J is TRBJ2-3, with TRBD1 matching over 7 bases. Germline V gives CDR1 SGHAT, CDR2 FQNNGV. The CDR3 extends over 17 amino acids. With V trimmed by 5 bases and J by 1 base, 12 bases remained unmatched. CDR3 sequence reads: CASSPPLRQGRTDTQYF. CDR3 nucleotide sequence: TGTGCCAGCAGCCCCCCCCTGAGACAGGGACGCACAGATACGCAGTATTTT.

There are many counts of this clonotype. The rearrangement links TRBV29-1 to TRBJ2-1; D may be TRBD1 or TRBD2 (6 bases each). V was pared by 0 bases and J by 2 bases, with 17 bases between. The CDR3 totals 17 residues. The germline gives CDR1 SQVTM, CDR2 ANQGSEA. Written as DNA, the CDR3 is TGCAGCGTTGAAGATCTCTGGGGGGCCAGCACCTACAATGAGCAGTTCTTC. Protein sequence: CSVEDLWGASTYNEQFF.

This clonotype was counted only a few times. The J gene is TRBJ2-7, the V gene TRBV20-1; tentative D call: TRBD1 (6 bases). The ends were cut back, 4 bases at V and 0 bases at J, with 13 bases in the middle. CDR1 and CDR2 from the germline V gene are DFQATT and SNEGSKA (reference sequence). This CDR3 region has 14 residues. The CDR3 reads CSATDRTSSYEQYF. CDR3 bases: TGCAGTGCTACTGACAGGACCTCCTCCTACGAGCAGTACTTC.

This clonotype was observed many times. The V and J genes are TRBV18 and TRBJ2-1; D is uncertain. The CDR3 covers 13 residues. The ends were cut back, 6 bases at V and 9 bases at J, with 15 bases in the middle. Germline-derived CDR1 and CDR2 are KGHSH and LQKENI. This CDR3 is CASSPTPSSEQFF. The CDR3 DNA reads TGTGCCAGCTCCCCAACCCCGAGTAGTGAGCAGTTCTTC.

This chain connects TRBV6-2 or TRBV6-3 to TRBJ2-2; 10 nucleotides align to TRBD2. The J segment lost 8 bases and the V segment lost 2 bases, leaving 8 bases of the junction unmatched. The CDR3 sequence is 16 residues long. Germline CDR1 is MNHEY and CDR2 is SVGEGT. CDR3 in amino acids: CASSYRTSGLRGELFF. For the CDR3, the DNA is TGTGCCAGCAGTTACCGGACTAGCGGCCTTCGGGGGGAGCTGTTTTTT.

This clonotype was detected ten times or more. V is TRBV6-4 and J is TRBJ2-5; maybe TRBD2 (5 bases). The CDR3 length is 13 residues. Germline V gene lookup returns CDR1 MRHNA and CDR2 SNTAGT. Deletions cut 8 bases from V and 4 bases from J, with 14 bases between. CDR3 region: CASGMNRGETQYF. CDR3 nucleotides: TGTGCCAGCGGCATGAACCGGGGAGAGACCCAGTACTTC.

There are many counts of this clonotype. The gene calls are TRBV12-5 and TRBJ1-3; 10 bases map to TRBD1. This CDR3 is 20 amino acids long. The germline V gene encodes CDR1 LGHNT and CDR2 FRNRAP. Losses at the gene ends were 1 base for V and 7 bases for J; bases not matched to a gene: 19. The DNA of the CDR3 is TGTGCTAGTGGTTTGGCCCTAGGACTGGGACAGGGGCCCGTCGGGAACACCATATATTTT. Encoded protein: CASGLALGLGQGPVGNTIYF.

This clonotype occurred many times. The chain uses TRBV6-5 and TRBJ1-2; 7 nucleotides line up with TRBD1. CDR1 is MNHEY and CDR2 is SVGAGI in the germline V gene. This CDR3 contains 14 residues. Losses at the gene ends were 5 bases for V and 5 bases for J; bases not matched to a gene: 8. The chain's CDR3 is CASSPDRSTYGYTF. The CDR3 region has the DNA TGTGCCAGCAGTCCGGACAGGAGCACTTATGGCTACACCTTC.

This clonotype turned up a few times. This sequence joins TRBV27 and TRBJ2-7; no definite D call. The V and J ends lost 0 bases and 0 bases respectively, with 6 bases between them. The germline CDR1 and CDR2 sequences are MNHEY and SMNVEV (reference sequence). The CDR3 length is 14 residues. Here the CDR3 reads CASSLSKSSYEQYF. The CDR3 coding sequence is TGTGCCAGCAGTTTATCGAAGAGCTCCTACGAGCAGTACTTC.

This clonotype has only a few counts. V and J are TRBV5-1 and TRBJ2-5; D uncertain. The CDR3 loop spans 16 amino acids. From germline, CDR1 is SGHRS and CDR2 YFSETQ. V shed 0 bases and J shed 1 base, with 13 bases lying between them. The CDR3 region has the DNA TGCGCCAGCAGCTTGGCCGCTGACCCTATCCAAGAGACCCAGTACTTC. Its protein product is CASSLAADPIQETQYF.

This clonotype was found a few times. The chain couples TRBV27 to TRBJ2-7; TRBD1 is a possible D gene (5 bases). The CDR3 consists of 16 residues. Per the germline V gene, CDR1 is MNHEY and CDR2 is SMNVEV (reference sequence). The V and J ends lost 3 bases and 6 bases respectively, with 21 bases between them. CDR3 DNA: TGTGCCAGCAGTTTTGTGGCGTCCACTACGCAGGGCGAGCAGTACTTC. The encoded protein is CASSFVASTTQGEQYF.

The V gene is TRBV19, the J gene TRBJ2-7; 7 positions match TRBD1. The CDR3 has 15 residues. Trimming removed 6 bases from V and 7 bases from J; junction bases left unmatched: 15. CDR1 and CDR2 (germline): LNHDA, SQIVND (reference sequence). CDR3 DNA: TGTGCCAGTAGAACTACAGGGGCCCAGCTTGGGGAGCAGTACTTC. Its translation is CASRTTGAQLGEQYF.